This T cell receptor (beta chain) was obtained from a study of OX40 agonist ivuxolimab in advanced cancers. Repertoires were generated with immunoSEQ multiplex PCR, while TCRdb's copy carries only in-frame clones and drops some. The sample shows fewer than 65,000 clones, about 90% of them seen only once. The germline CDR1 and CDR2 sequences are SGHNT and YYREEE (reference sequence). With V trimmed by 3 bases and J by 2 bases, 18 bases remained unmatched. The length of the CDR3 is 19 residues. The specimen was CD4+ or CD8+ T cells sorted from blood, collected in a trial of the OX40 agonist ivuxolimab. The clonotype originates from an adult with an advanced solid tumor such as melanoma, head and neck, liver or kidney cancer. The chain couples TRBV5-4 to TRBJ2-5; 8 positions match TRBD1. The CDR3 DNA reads TGTGCCAGCAGCTATATGGGGCATACAGGGGGGATGAGGCAAGAGACCCAGTACTTC. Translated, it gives CASSYMGHTGGMRQETQYF.